Below are 23 T cell receptor beta chains sequenced from a single sample in a study of neurological immune-mediated disorders. Time point indicated: technical triplicate 3. TCRdb fed the 5' RACE reads into MiXCR, producing one record per CDR3 protein. The sample has under 45,000 distinct CDR3 sequences, approximately 21% seen once. Sequencing was carried out using PBMCs. The receptors derive from a man between 60 and 70 years old with HTLV-1-associated myelopathy (HAM/TSP).

This clonotype was recorded many times. The chain carries TRBV2 and TRBJ1-5; D uncertain. The V end lost 2 bases, the J end lost 4 bases, and 12 bases lay between the germline ends. This CDR3 is 15 amino acids long. Germline V gene lookup returns CDR1 SNHLY and CDR2 FYNNEI. The CDR3 sequence is CASSEYGLENQPQHF. For the CDR3, the DNA is TGTGCCAGCAGTGAATACGGGCTGGAGAATCAGCCCCAGCATTTT.

This clonotype was detected many times. The V and J genes are TRBV11-3 and TRBJ2-2; D is unresolved. V was pared by 4 bases and J by 0 bases, with 6 bases between. Germline V gives CDR1 SGHNT, CDR2 YENEEA. The CDR3 runs to 14 residues. The CDR3 DNA reads TGTGCCAGCAGCTATACGGCGAACACCGGGGAGCTGTTTTTT. Its translation: CASSYTANTGELFF.

This clonotype was counted at least ten times. V and J are TRBV28 and TRBJ2-7; no clear D gene. CDR3 length equals 11 residues. V was trimmed by 5 bases and J by 7 bases, leaving 9 bases between them. CDR1 MDHEN and CDR2 SYDVKM come from the germline V gene. The CDR3 nucleotides are TGTGCCAGCAGTGTGACTCGGGAGCAGTACTTC. It encodes CASSVTREQYF. The entire variable domain, with the rest obtained from reference TRBV28 and TRBJ2-7, is as follows: DVKVTQSSRYLVKRTGEKVFLECVQDMDHENMFWYRQDPGLGLRLIYFSYDVKMKEKGDIPEGYSVSREKKERFSLILESASTNQTSMYLCASSVTREQYFGPGTRLTVT.

This clonotype was found many times. The chain links TRBV5-1 to TRBJ2-5; 14 bases are a match to TRBD2. This CDR3 has 17 residues. In germline, CDR1 is SGHRS, CDR2 YFSETQ. J gave up 4 bases and V 0 bases, and 5 bases lay outside the gene matches. CDR3 sequence: CASSLAPGLAGVETQYF. Written as DNA, the CDR3 is TGCGCCAGCAGCTTGGCCCCGGGACTAGCGGGAGTAGAGACCCAGTACTTC. The full variable domain, its missing parts supplied by reference TRBV5-1 and TRBJ2-5, is KAGVTQTPRYLIKTRGQQVTLSCSPISGHRSVSWYQQTPGQGLQFLFEYFSETQRNKGNFPGRFSGRQFSNSRSEMNVSTLELGDSALYLCASSLAPGLAGVETQYFGPGTRLLVL.

The sample holds many counts of this clonotype. Here the CDR3 reads CSVEKRGQGNIQYF. In DNA form, the CDR3 reads TGCAGCGTTGAAAAGCGGGGACAGGGAAACATTCAGTACTTC. The genes are TRBV29-1 and TRBJ2-4; TRBD1 aligns across 9 bases. J was trimmed by 6 bases and V by 2 bases; bases with no gene match: 5. Germline V lookup: CDR1 SQVTM, CDR2 ANQGSEA. The CDR3 is 14 residues long.

This clonotype was observed many times. This chain connects TRBV5-1 to TRBJ1-1; D gene uncertain. Trimming took 7 bases from V and 1 from J, leaving 11 bases between them. Germline CDR1 is SGHRS and CDR2 is YFSETQ. The CDR3 sequence is 13 residues long. CDR3 DNA: TGCGCCAGCGGACCTACAGAGAACACTGAAGCTTTCTTT. This encodes CASGPTENTEAFF.

This clonotype was seen just once. V is TRBV30 and J is TRBJ1-1; 8 bases agree with TRBD1. V lost 4 bases to trimming and J lost 3 bases; unmatched junction nucleotides: 4. The CDR3 contains 13 residues. In germline, CDR1 is GTSNPN, CDR2 SVGIG (reference sequence). CDR3 protein: CAWMRQGHTEAFF. The CDR3 DNA follows: TGTGCCTGGATGCGACAGGGGCACACTGAAGCTTTCTTT.

At least ten counts were recorded for this clonotype. V usage is TRBV10-3 and J usage is TRBJ2-6; perhaps TRBD1 as D (6 bases). Germline V gives CDR1 ENHRY, CDR2 SYGVKD. The CDR3 totals 19 residues. Trimming removed 0 bases at V and 3 bases at J, with 18 bases between. The CDR3 sequence: CAISESGADELIGANVLTF. CDR3 DNA sequence: TGTGCCATCAGTGAGTCGGGGGCAGATGAGCTTATTGGGGCCAACGTCCTGACTTTC.

This clonotype was observed many times. The chain carries TRBV20-1 and TRBJ2-3, with TRBD2 matching over 14 bases. The trim removed 4 bases at V and 6 bases at J, leaving 6 bases unmatched. The CDR3 contains 15 residues. The V gene's germline CDR1 is DFQATT and CDR2 SNEGSKA (reference sequence). Here the CDR3 DNA reads TGCAGTGCTAAGGGACTAGCGGGAGTGTTGGATACGCAGTATTTT. Its translation: CSAKGLAGVLDTQYF.

To note about this clonotype: Germline and junction disagree at one end, which may indicate a read error. The rearrangement links TRBV9 to TRBJ1-1; D is uncertain. Germline CDR1 and CDR2: SGDLS and YYNGEE. The CDR3 runs to 16 residues. The CDR3 is CASSPTSGDVTTETFF. CDR3 sequence (DNA): TGTGCCAGCAGCCCCACCAGCGGAGACGTGACCACTGAAACTTTCTTT.

This clonotype has just a few counts. J is TRBJ2-2 and V is TRBV29-1; tentative D call: TRBD2 (6 bases). CDR3 size: 13 residues. Trimming removed 6 bases at V and 6 bases at J, with 14 bases between. Germline V gene sequence: CDR1 SQVTM, CDR2 ANQGSEA. In nucleotides, the CDR3 is TGCAGCGTGACACTAGCCACCCCCGGGGAGCTGTTTTTT. Its protein is CSVTLATPGELFF.

This clonotype was observed at least ten times. The chain links TRBV5-1 to TRBJ2-7; the match to TRBD1 covers 9 bases. CDR1 and CDR2 (germline): SGHRS, YFSETQ. The V and J ends lost 0 bases and 6 bases, in that order; junction bases with no gene match: 10. The CDR3 length is 16 residues. The CDR3 spells CASSLAGDRAVLEQYF. CDR3 nucleotide sequence: TGCGCCAGCAGCTTGGCCGGGGACAGGGCGGTTCTCGAGCAGTACTTC.

This clonotype was observed many times. A much more abundant neighbour one base away suggests this may be a read error. This chain links TRBV25-1 with TRBJ2-1, with 10 bases lining up with TRBD2. This CDR3 is built from 18 residues. Germline V gene sequence: CDR1 MGHDK, CDR2 SYGVNS. CDR3 protein: CVSSDQWRGLAIDNEQFF. As DNA, the CDR3 is TGTGTCAGCAGTGACCAATGGAGGGGACTAGCGATCGACAATGAGCAGTTCTTC.

This clonotype appeared a few times. This CDR3 reads CASSLDLAGQFF. CDR3 coding DNA: TGTGCCAGCAGCTTAGACCTAGCGGGGCAGTTCTTC. The chain employs TRBV7-2 and TRBJ2-1, with 8 bases aligning to TRBD2. Germline CDR1 SGHTA, CDR2 FQGNSA. CDR3 length: 12 residues. Unmatched junction bases numbered 2, after V lost 1 base and J lost 12 bases.

This clonotype rates as medium-sized. This CDR3 reads CSVARPGVLVSEQFF. The DNA of the CDR3 is TGCAGCGTTGCACGACCAGGGGTTCTAGTCAGCGAGCAGTTCTTC. This chain uses TRBV29-1 with TRBJ2-1; TRBD1 might be the D (6 bases). The germline V and J ends were trimmed by 4 bases and 10 bases, with 23 bases remaining between them. The CDR3 loop spans 15 amino acids. Germline values: CDR1 SQVTM, CDR2 ANQGSEA.

This clonotype was observed many times. The chain links TRBV6-6 to TRBJ2-7, with D possibly matching TRBD1 (6 bases). This CDR3 spans 16 amino acids. Trimming left V 5 bases short and J 3 bases short, with 20 bases between. Germline V gene data show CDR1 as MNHNY and CDR2 as SVGAGI (reference sequence). CDR3 protein: CASSPHQQGFIYEQYF. For the CDR3, the DNA is TGTGCCAGCAGTCCCCATCAACAGGGATTCATCTACGAGCAGTACTTC.

This clonotype has ten or more counts. The chain links TRBV24-1 to TRBJ2-7; no firm D call. V was trimmed by 5 bases and J by 0 bases, leaving 10 bases between them. CDR1 is KGHDR, CDR2 SFDVKD, per germline. CDR3 size: 14 residues. CDR3 protein: CATSGGSISYEQYF. CDR3 coding DNA: TGTGCCACCAGTGGTGGCAGTATCTCCTACGAGCAGTACTTC.

At least ten counts were recorded for this clonotype. The chain recombines TRBV5-1 with TRBJ2-3, with 9 bases that match TRBD2. The germline V gene encodes CDR1 SGHRS and CDR2 YFSETQ. The V gene end was trimmed by 0 bases and the J gene end by 2 bases; junction bases not matched to a gene: 4. The CDR3 covers 16 residues. CDR3 DNA sequence: TGCGCCAGCAGCTTGGTCAGCGGGAGGTACACAGATACGCAGTATTTT. It encodes CASSLVSGRYTDTQYF.

This clonotype was counted at least ten times. The rearrangement joins TRBV20-1 to TRBJ1-1, with a tentative D call TRBD1 (5 bases). Deletions cut 2 bases from V and 6 bases from J, with 19 bases between. CDR3 size: 15 residues. CDR1 and CDR2 from the germline V gene are DFQATT and SNEGSKA (reference sequence). As DNA, the CDR3 is TGCAGTGCTAGATCGGTCGGGAGAGGGGTCGCTGAAGCTTTCTTT. Translating gives CSARSVGRGVAEAFF.

This clonotype was counted ten times or more. The rearrangement uses TRBV5-1 and TRBJ2-2; D ambiguous. Trimming pared 4 bases from V and 8 bases from J, leaving 15 bases between. The CDR3 is 14 residues long. From germline, CDR1 is SGHRS and CDR2 YFSETQ. The CDR3 nucleotides are TGCGCCAGCAGCCTCCAGATGGCCGGGGGGGAGCTGTTTTTT. It specifies CASSLQMAGGELFF.

The table lists this clonotype with many counts. The V gene is TRBV12-3 or TRBV12-4, the J gene TRBJ2-3; D may be TRBD2 (5 bases). The germline V and J ends were trimmed by 6 bases and 2 bases, with 12 bases remaining between them. The CDR3 sequence is 14 residues long. CDR3 amino acids: CASRFSANTDTQYF. The CDR3 DNA reads TGTGCCAGCAGATTTAGCGCAAACACAGATACGCAGTATTTT.

This clonotype was recorded at least ten times. The chain has TRBV5-4 and TRBJ2-5; D call uncertain. The V gene's germline CDR1 is SGHNT and CDR2 YYREEE (reference sequence). The CDR3 totals 16 residues. V lost 6 bases, J lost 0 bases, and 18 bases lay in between. The chain's CDR3 is CASTPGDPRNQETQYF. The CDR3 nucleotides are TGTGCCAGCACCCCAGGTGACCCTCGTAACCAAGAGACCCAGTACTTC.

This clonotype was seen more than once but under ten times. V is TRBV2 and J is TRBJ1-1, with D maybe TRBD1 (6 bases). V dropped 6 bases and J dropped 6 bases, with 17 bases sitting between them. Germline CDR1 and CDR2: SNHLY and FYNNEI. The CDR3 runs to 14 residues. CDR3 region: CASSGTRSYPEAFF. The DNA of the CDR3 is TGTGCCAGCAGCGGGACAAGGAGCTACCCTGAAGCTTTCTTT. Supplemented by reference TRBV2 and TRBJ1-1, the full variable domain reads EPEVTQTPSHQVTQMGQEVILRCVPISNHLYFYWYRQILGQKVEFLVSFYNNEISEKSEIFDDQFSVERPDGSNFTLKIRSTKLEDSAMYFCASSGTRSYPEAFFGQGTRLTVV.